These 4 T cell receptor beta chains were sequenced from one sample in a study of T cell responses to AZD1222 COVID-19 vaccine. Generated by immunoSEQ multiplex PCR, the TCRdb table keeps only in-frame clones and is missing some. The repertoire holds 100,000 or so clones, over 85% seen once, with 2% to 2.5% in the top ten. The sequencing here drew on peripheral blood, taken on day 0 of AZD1222 vaccination. These receptors were collected from an adult in good health.

The chain uses TRBV4-3 and TRBJ1-1, with 10 bases aligning to TRBD1. The CDR3 is made up of 14 amino acids. Trimming at V came to 4 bases and at J to 4 bases, leaving 3 bases not matched to a gene. Germline loops: CDR1 LGHNA, CDR2 YSLEER. DNA for the CDR3: TGCGCCAGCAGCCGGGACAGGGGTTTCACTGAAGCTTTCTTT. It yields the protein CASSRDRGFTEAFF.

The chain combines TRBV19 with TRBJ1-2, with D possibly TRBD1 on 6 matching bases. The germline gives CDR1 LNHDA, CDR2 SQIVND (reference sequence). CDR3 size: 13 residues. V dropped 7 bases and J dropped 4 bases, with 13 bases sitting between them. The CDR3 spells CASKPGHPYGYTF. The CDR3 coding sequence is TGTGCCAGTAAGCCGGGACATCCCTATGGCTACACCTTC.

V is TRBV9 and J is TRBJ1-5, with a possible D match to TRBD1 (6 bases). The CDR3 has 14 amino acids. CDR1 is SGDLS and CDR2 is YYNGEE in the germline V gene. V lost 4 bases and J 3 bases, leaving 11 bases between the germline ends. The CDR3 bases are TGTGCCAGCAGCTCCCGGGACATCAATCAGCCCCAGCATTTT. It translates to CASSSRDINQPQHF.

V is TRBV4-1 and J is TRBJ1-2; possible D gene TRBD1, 6 bases. Germline V gene lookup returns CDR1 MGHRA and CDR2 YSYEKL. This CDR3 has 16 amino acids. Trimming stripped 4 bases from V and 1 base from J, with 16 bases between. The CDR3 DNA reads TGCGCCAGCAGCCCCTCCAGGGGAGGAGGTAACTATGGCTACACCTTC. The encoded protein is CASSPSRGGGNYGYTF.